A selection of T cell receptor beta chains follows, all from one sample in a study of blood T cell repertoires in COVID-19. Only in-frame clones appear in the TCRdb table, and some are missing; sequencing was by immunoSEQ multiplex PCR. The sample lists under 80,000 clones, 70% to 80% seen once, with roughly a third in the top ten. The sequencing sample was made of peripheral blood. The receptors stem from a human donor in a cohort sampled during active COVID-19. The CDR3 runs from the conserved cysteine through the conserved F or W. Fields, in order: CDR3 DNA, CDR3 protein, D gene, V gene, J gene, clone size, CDR3 length. A D gene is named only where the DNA matches it firmly. Not every row has a clone size; where given, it reads once, few, many or a size class.

CDR3nt: TGCGCCAGCAGCTTGGCCTTGACTAGCGGGAGGTACGGAGATACGCAGTATTTT
CDR3aa: CASSLALTSGRYGDTQYF
d_gene: TRBD2
v_gene: TRBV5-1
j_gene: TRBJ2-3
abundance: .
len: 18

CDR3nt: TGTGCCAGCAGCCCCACCGGGACAGAAATTTACGAGCAGTACTTC
CDR3aa: CASSPTGTEIYEQYF
d_gene: TRBD1
v_gene: TRBV2
j_gene: TRBJ2-7
abundance: once
len: 15

CDR3nt: TGTGCCTGGAAAAGGGGGACGGAGAATCTAGCCAAAAACATTCAGTACTTC
CDR3aa: CAWKRGTENLAKNIQYF
d_gene: .
v_gene: TRBV30
j_gene: TRBJ2-4
abundance: .
len: 17

CDR3nt: TGTGCCAGCAGCTTCTTCTCTATTGATACGCAGTATTTT
CDR3aa: CASSFFSIDTQYF
d_gene: .
v_gene: TRBV7-3
j_gene: TRBJ2-3
abundance: .
len: 13

CDR3nt: TGTGCCAGCGGGACGGGACCGCGGGGCTACGAGCAGTACTTC
CDR3aa: CASGTGPRGYEQYF
d_gene: .
v_gene: TRBV9
j_gene: TRBJ2-7
abundance: .
len: 14

CDR3nt: TGTGCCAGCAGACCAGACAGGTCACTCTACGAGCAGTACTTC
CDR3aa: CASRPDRSLYEQYF
d_gene: .
v_gene: TRBV28
j_gene: TRBJ2-7
abundance: few
len: 14

CDR3nt: TGTGCCAGCAGTTTCACCGGACTAGCGGGAGCTAATACGCAGTATTTT
CDR3aa: CASSFTGLAGANTQYF
d_gene: TRBD2
v_gene: TRBV2
j_gene: TRBJ2-3
abundance: .
len: 16

CDR3nt: TGCGCCAGCAGCGTCGACCATCCTGGACAGGTGAATTCACCCCTCCACTTT
CDR3aa: CASSVDHPGQVNSPLHF
d_gene: TRBD1
v_gene: TRBV5-1
j_gene: TRBJ1-6
abundance: .
len: 17

CDR3nt: TGTGCCAGCAGCCCAGGGGGGTCAACCTCCGGGGAGCTGTTTTTT
CDR3aa: CASSPGGSTSGELFF
d_gene: .
v_gene: TRBV7-3
j_gene: TRBJ2-2
abundance: .
len: 15

CDR3nt: TGTGCTAGCAGCTCTGGTCGGGGATACGAGCAGTACTTC
CDR3aa: CASSSGRGYEQYF
d_gene: .
v_gene: TRBV7-7
j_gene: TRBJ2-7
abundance: .
len: 13

CDR3nt: TGTGCCAGCTCACCTCGGGACTCCTTGAGCTCCTACAATGAGCAGTTCTTC
CDR3aa: CASSPRDSLSSYNEQFF
d_gene: .
v_gene: TRBV18
j_gene: TRBJ2-1
abundance: .
len: 17

CDR3nt: TGTGCCAGCAGTTTACGCGCCCGGCTAGCGGGGTGGCACAATGAGCAGTTCTTC
CDR3aa: CASSLRARLAGWHNEQFF
d_gene: TRBD2
v_gene: TRBV28
j_gene: TRBJ2-1
abundance: .
len: 18

CDR3nt: TGTGCCAGCAGCCCCTCCAGGGGGAGAGGGTTGAATGAGCAGTTCTTC
CDR3aa: CASSPSRGRGLNEQFF
d_gene: TRBD1
v_gene: TRBV14
j_gene: TRBJ2-1
abundance: few
len: 16

CDR3nt: TGTGCCAGTAGTGTCACCGGGACAGGGGGTGGCGAGCAGTACTTC
CDR3aa: CASSVTGTGGGEQYF
d_gene: TRBD1
v_gene: TRBV19
j_gene: TRBJ2-7
abundance: .
len: 15

CDR3nt: TGTGCCAGCAGTTATTTCTGGGCCCCGGGACAGGGAACGTCGGGCAATCAGCCCCAGCATTTT
CDR3aa: CASSYFWAPGQGTSGNQPQHF
d_gene: TRBD1
v_gene: TRBV6-2/TRBV6-3
j_gene: TRBJ1-5
abundance: .
len: 21

CDR3nt: TGCGCCAGCAGCTTGGCCCGGACTAGCGGGAGGAAATCCTACGAGCAGTACTTC
CDR3aa: CASSLARTSGRKSYEQYF
d_gene: TRBD2
v_gene: TRBV5-1
j_gene: TRBJ2-7
abundance: .
len: 18

CDR3nt: TGTGCCAGTACGACAGGGCCTTCTGGCTACACCTTC
CDR3aa: CASTTGPSGYTF
d_gene: TRBD1
v_gene: TRBV19
j_gene: TRBJ1-2
abundance: .
len: 12

CDR3nt: TGCGCCAGCAGCCAGGGGCTCGGGAGAGATGCAGGAAACACCATATATTTT
CDR3aa: CASSQGLGRDAGNTIYF
d_gene: .
v_gene: TRBV4-3
j_gene: TRBJ1-3
abundance: .
len: 17

CDR3nt: TGTGCCAGTAGTATAAAGGGGGTCTCCTACGAGCAGTACTTC
CDR3aa: CASSIKGVSYEQYF
d_gene: .
v_gene: TRBV19
j_gene: TRBJ2-7
abundance: .
len: 14